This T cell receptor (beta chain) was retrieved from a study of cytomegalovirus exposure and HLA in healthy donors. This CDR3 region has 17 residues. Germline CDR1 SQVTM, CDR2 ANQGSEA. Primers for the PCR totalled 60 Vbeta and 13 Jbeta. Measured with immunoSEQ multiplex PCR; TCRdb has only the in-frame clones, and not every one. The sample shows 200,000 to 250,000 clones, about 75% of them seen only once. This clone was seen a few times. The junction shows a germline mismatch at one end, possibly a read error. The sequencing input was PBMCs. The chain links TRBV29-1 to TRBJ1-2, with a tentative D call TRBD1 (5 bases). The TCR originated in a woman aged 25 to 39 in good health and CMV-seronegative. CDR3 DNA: TGCAGCGTTGAGGAAAATGGAGGGGCCTGGACTAACTATGGCTCCACCTTC. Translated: CSVEENGGAWTNYGSTF.